The 26 T cell receptor beta chains presented below share a single source sample, sequenced in a study of shared clonotypes between healthy human individuals. Using immunoSEQ multiplex PCR, the repertoire was profiled, and TCRdb retains in-frame clones only, with some absent. The sample lists 1.5 million to 2.5 million clones, approximately 94% occurring once. Naive-designated CD8 cells lacked CD45RO, were positively enriched for CCR7, and omitted terminally differentiated effector memory CD45RA+ cells. Sequencing was carried out using naive CD8+ T cells sorted from blood. These receptors came from a man aged 18 to 30 in good health.

The chain joins TRBV10-3 to TRBJ1-1; D remains ambiguous. The CDR3 covers 16 residues. V was cut by 2 bases and J by 1 base, with 14 bases left in between. From germline, CDR1 is ENHRY and CDR2 SYGVKD. The CDR3, as DNA: TGTGCCATCAGTGAGAGGAGAAGCCACTGGAACACTGAAGCTTTCTTT. This gives the protein CAISERRSHWNTEAFF.

This rearrangement joins TRBV19 to TRBJ1-5, with D uncertain. Germline V lookup: CDR1 LNHDA, CDR2 SQIVND (reference sequence). This CDR3 comprises 14 residues. Trimming shortened V by 3 bases and J by 5 bases, and 11 bases separated the two germline ends. The CDR3 DNA reads TGTGCCAGTAGTATGTTTAGTGTCGATCAGCCCCAGCATTTT. Protein product: CASSMFSVDQPQHF.

On this clone: At one end, the junction sequence differs from germline, possibly due to a read error. This chain joins TRBV6-5 and TRBJ1-1; a possible D gene is TRBD1 (5 bases). The germline gives CDR1 MNHEY, CDR2 SVGAGI. The CDR3 is 14 residues long. CDR3 nucleotides: TGTGCCAGCAGTTACTCAGAGGGGAACGCTGAAGCTTTCTTT. As protein: CASSYSEGNAEAFF.

The V call is TRBV28, the J call TRBJ1-4; tentatively, D is TRBD1 (5 bases). Per the germline V gene, CDR1 is MDHEN and CDR2 is SYDVKM. The CDR3 consists of 13 residues. The V and J ends lost 5 bases and 12 bases respectively, with 16 bases between them. CDR3 amino acids: CASSRRRGDELFF. The CDR3 nucleotides read TGTGCCAGCAGTCGCCGGCGGGGGGACGAACTGTTTTTT. Complete variable domain (other parts from reference TRBV28 and TRBJ1-4): DVKVTQSSRYLVKRTGEKVFLECVQDMDHENMFWYRQDPGLGLRLIYFSYDVKMKEKGDIPEGYSVSREKKERFSLILESASTNQTSMYLCASSRRRGDELFFGSGTQLSVL.

About this clone itself: Other DNA sequences within the sample encode an identical CDR3. CDR3 coding DNA: TGTGCCAGCAGTCCCATCTCAAGTTACGAGCAGTACTTC. As protein: CASSPISSYEQYF. This chain uses TRBV27 with TRBJ2-7; D gene uncertain. There are 13 residues in the CDR3. Between the trimmed V and J ends, which lost 5 bases and 4 bases, there was a span of 12 bases. The germline gives CDR1 MNHEY, CDR2 SMNVEV (reference sequence).

This chain joins TRBV6-5 and TRBJ1-1; no reliable D call. From germline, CDR1 is MNHEY and CDR2 SVGAGI. There are 13 residues in the CDR3. Trimming left V 0 bases short and J 8 bases short, with 10 bases between. CDR3 loop: CASSYSVRAEAFF. The CDR3 DNA sequence: TGTGCCAGCAGTTACTCGGTCCGGGCGGAAGCTTTCTTT.

The V and J genes are TRBV25-1 and TRBJ1-6; D is unclear. CDR3 length: 13 residues. The V gene's germline CDR1 is MGHDK and CDR2 SYGVNS. Trimming took off 10 bases at V and 3 bases at J, with 10 bases between the two ends. The CDR3 here is CATLRSYNSPLHF. The CDR3 nucleotides are TGTGCCACCCTTAGGAGCTATAATTCACCCCTCCACTTT. Based on the CDR3 plus reference TRBV25-1 and TRBJ1-6, the full variable domain is EADIYQTPRYLVIGTGKKITLECSQTMGHDKMYWYQQDPGMELHLIHYSYGVNSTEKGDLSSESTVSRIRTEHFPLTLESARPSHTSQYLCATLRSYNSPLHFGNGTRLTVT.

CDR3 residues: CASSLGGGATLIYEQYF. The CDR3 nucleotides read TGTGCCAGCAGCTTAGGGGGAGGAGCTACTCTCATCTACGAGCAGTACTTC. The rearrangement links TRBV11-2 to TRBJ2-7; TRBD2 is a possible D gene (6 bases). The length of the CDR3 is 17 residues. From germline, CDR1 is SGHAT and CDR2 FQNNGV. The germline V and J ends were trimmed by 1 base and 3 bases, with 19 bases remaining between them.

V and J are TRBV7-8 and TRBJ1-2, with 10 positions matching TRBD1. The CDR3 runs 15 residues. Unmatched junction bases numbered 5, after V lost 5 bases and J lost 2 bases. Germline CDR1 reads SGHVS; CDR2 reads FQNEAQ. The CDR3 sequence is CASSHGQGVNYGYTF. The CDR3 DNA reads as TGTGCCAGCAGCCACGGACAGGGGGTAAACTATGGCTACACCTTC. Supplemented by reference TRBV7-8 and TRBJ1-2, the full variable domain reads GAGVSQSPRYKVAKRGQDVALRCDPISGHVSLFWYQQALGQGPEFLTYFQNEAQLDKSGLPSDRFFAERPEGSVSTLKIQRTQQEDSAVYLCASSHGQGVNYGYTFGSGTRLTVV.

The rearrangement links TRBV10-2 to TRBJ2-7; D may be TRBD1 (6 bases). V was shortened by 7 bases and J by 6 bases, with 16 bases between the two germline ends. The CDR3 covers 13 residues. The V gene's germline CDR1 is WSHSY and CDR2 SAAADI. CDR3 region: CASTYTGPGEQYF. The CDR3, as DNA: TGCGCCAGCACGTATACAGGGCCGGGCGAGCAGTACTTC.

With regard to this clone: At the DNA level, this CDR3 is encoded by other sequences in the same sample as well. This chain uses TRBV9 with TRBJ2-7; D might be TRBD1 (6 bases). Germline V lookup: CDR1 SGDLS, CDR2 YYNGEE. Trimming cost V 0 bases and J 5 bases, with 12 bases left between them. This CDR3 comprises 14 residues. CDR3 DNA sequence: TGTGCCAGCAGCGTAGGCCCCAGGGGAGACGAGCAGTACTTC. This codes for CASSVGPRGDEQYF.

The rearrangement uses TRBV9 and TRBJ2-7; 7 bases match TRBD2. The CDR3 covers 13 residues. Trimming removed 4 bases from V and 5 bases from J; junction bases left unmatched: 6. Germline V CDR1 and CDR2: SGDLS, YYNGEE. The CDR3 loop is CASSREGIDEQYF. The CDR3 nucleotides read TGTGCCAGCAGCAGGGAGGGGATCGACGAGCAGTACTTC.

The V call is TRBV7-9, the J call TRBJ2-1; the match to TRBD2 covers 10 bases. The germline V gene has CDR1 SEHNR and CDR2 FQNEAQ (reference sequence). CDR3 length: 17 residues. Trimming cost V 5 bases and J 6 bases; bases outside gene matches: 13. CDR3 amino acids: CASSTHIPGLASNEQFF. The CDR3 DNA sequence: TGTGCCAGCAGCACCCATATCCCGGGACTAGCGTCCAATGAGCAGTTCTTC.

The CDR3 nucleotides are TGTGCCAGCAGCTTAGCCGCAGGGAGTACCACCGGGGAGCTGTTTTTT. Protein sequence: CASSLAAGSTTGELFF. The chain carries TRBV7-2 and TRBJ2-2; D is possibly TRBD1 or TRBD2 (5 bases each). The CDR3 is 16 amino acids. The ends were cut back, 0 bases at V and 4 bases at J, with 12 bases in the middle. Germline CDR1 SGHTA, CDR2 FQGNSA.

For this clone: This sample includes further DNA sequences coding for the same CDR3. The chain joins TRBV5-1 to TRBJ2-1, with D unclear. Trimming stripped 1 base from V and 0 bases from J, with 8 bases between. Germline loops: CDR1 SGHRS, CDR2 YFSETQ. There are 15 residues in the CDR3. This CDR3 reads CASSLSTPSYNEQFF. The CDR3 nucleotides are TGCGCCAGCAGCTTGTCAACACCCTCCTACAATGAGCAGTTCTTC.

This chain uses TRBV28 with TRBJ2-7; 8 bases are a match to TRBD2. Germline V gene lookup returns CDR1 MDHEN and CDR2 SYDVKM. The CDR3 is 15 amino acids. Unmatched junction bases numbered 5, after V lost 1 base and J lost 3 bases. The CDR3 nucleotides are TGTGCCAGCAGTTTATACGCTAGCGGGTACTACGAGCAGTACTTC. Translating it yields CASSLYASGYYEQYF.

This clone was observed once. This sequence joins TRBV7-8 and TRBJ2-7; possible D gene TRBD2, 6 bases. The ends were cut back, 5 bases at V and 1 base at J, with 15 bases in the middle. The CDR3 totals 15 residues. CDR1 is SGHVS, CDR2 FQNEAQ, per germline. The CDR3 reads CASSARDWASYEQYF. The CDR3 DNA reads TGTGCCAGCAGCGCCCGGGACTGGGCGTCCTACGAGCAGTACTTC. Complete variable domain (other parts from reference TRBV7-8 and TRBJ2-7): GAGVSQSPRYKVAKRGQDVALRCDPISGHVSLFWYQQALGQGPEFLTYFQNEAQLDKSGLPSDRFFAERPEGSVSTLKIQRTQQEDSAVYLCASSARDWASYEQYFGPGTRLTVT.

The rearrangement links TRBV6-5 to TRBJ1-1; no clear D gene. Deletions cut 0 bases from V and 5 bases from J, with 13 bases between. CDR1 and CDR2 from the germline V gene are MNHEY and SVGAGI. The CDR3 is 15 amino acids. CDR3 sequence: CASSYSPGYGTEAFF. DNA of the CDR3: TGTGCCAGCAGTTACTCGCCGGGGTACGGGACTGAAGCTTTCTTT.

The CDR3 nucleotides read TGTGCCAGCCGCAGGGACAGGGGAACTGAAGAGACCCAGTACTTC. Its protein is CASRRDRGTEETQYF. The J gene is TRBJ2-5, the V gene TRBV2, with 10 bases aligning to TRBD1. Germline values: CDR1 SNHLY, CDR2 FYNNEI. V was clipped by 8 bases and J by 3 bases; unmatched bases: 9. This CDR3 spans 15 amino acids.

The chain links TRBV4-3 to TRBJ2-7; 10 bases align to TRBD1. The CDR3 spans 15 residues. Germline V gives CDR1 LGHNA, CDR2 YSLEER. The ends lost 0 bases at V and 3 bases at J; junction bases unmatched: 2. This chain's CDR3 is CASSQEGQGIYEQYF. The CDR3 region has the DNA TGCGCCAGCAGCCAAGAGGGACAGGGGATCTACGAGCAGTACTTC.

V and J are TRBV30 and TRBJ2-7; D possibly corresponds to TRBD1 (6 bases). Trimming shortened V by 4 bases and J by 1 base, and 14 bases separated the two germline ends. The CDR3 loop spans 14 amino acids. The germline gives CDR1 GTSNPN, CDR2 SVGIG (reference sequence). The CDR3 DNA reads as TGTGCCTGGAATGCGGCAGGGGTGTCCTACGAGCAGTACTTC. Protein sequence: CAWNAAGVSYEQYF.

This chain joins TRBV13 and TRBJ2-7; D possibly matches TRBD1 or TRBD2 (5 bases each). This CDR3 is 15 amino acids long. Deletions cut 1 base from V and 0 bases from J, with 10 bases between. In germline, CDR1 is PRHDT, CDR2 FYEKMQ (reference sequence). The DNA for the CDR3 is TGTGCCAGCAGCTTAGAAGGGGAGAACTCCTACGAGCAGTACTTC. Protein: CASSLEGENSYEQYF.

The V call is TRBV7-9, the J call TRBJ2-1; 10 positions match TRBD2. Germline V gives CDR1 SEHNR, CDR2 FQNEAQ (reference sequence). This CDR3 contains 14 residues. J gave up 6 bases and V 4 bases, and 3 bases lay outside the gene matches. CDR3 coding DNA: TGTGCCAGCAGCTCAGGGACTAGCGCCAATGAGCAGTTCTTC. Its translation: CASSSGTSANEQFF.

This chain uses TRBV9 with TRBJ2-7; 7 bases align to TRBD1. CDR3 length: 14 residues. Germline trimming cut 1 base from V and 3 bases from J; bases unmatched to any gene: 4. Germline loops: CDR1 SGDLS, CDR2 YYNGEE. CDR3 sequence: CASSVSGGFYEQYF. The CDR3 DNA reads as TGTGCCAGCAGCGTATCAGGGGGTTTCTACGAGCAGTACTTC. Full variable domain (missing parts from reference TRBV9 and TRBJ2-7): DSGVTQTPKHLITATGQRVTLRCSPRSGDLSVYWYQQSLDQGLQFLIQYYNGEERAKGNILERFSAQQFPDLHSELNLSSLELGDSALYFCASSVSGGFYEQYFGPGTRLTVT.

This chain joins TRBV2 and TRBJ2-5; 9 positions agree with TRBD1. The CDR3 consists of 14 residues. Germline V gene data show CDR1 as SNHLY and CDR2 as FYNNEI. Trimming took 1 base from V and 5 from J; bases not matched to a gene: 2. The CDR3 loop reads CASSEVGTGETQYF. In nucleotides, the CDR3 is TGTGCCAGCAGTGAAGTTGGGACAGGGGAGACCCAGTACTTC.

This clone has just one count. The rearrangement joins TRBV2 to TRBJ1-4; TRBD1 agrees at 9 bases. This CDR3 contains 16 residues. The V segment lost 2 bases and the J segment 6 bases; nucleotides outside the gene matches: 7. In germline, CDR1 is SNHLY, CDR2 FYNNEI. The CDR3 loop is CASSEFLTGGHEKLFF. DNA of the CDR3: TGTGCCAGCAGTGAATTTTTGACAGGGGGACATGAAAAACTGTTTTTT.